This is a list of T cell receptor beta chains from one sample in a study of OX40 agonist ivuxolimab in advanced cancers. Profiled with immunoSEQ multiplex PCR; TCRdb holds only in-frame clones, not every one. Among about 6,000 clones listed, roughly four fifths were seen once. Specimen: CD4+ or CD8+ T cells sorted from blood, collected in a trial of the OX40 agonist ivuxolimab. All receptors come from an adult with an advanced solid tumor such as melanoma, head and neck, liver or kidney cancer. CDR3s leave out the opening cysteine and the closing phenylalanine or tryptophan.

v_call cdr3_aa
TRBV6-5 ASRQGVVSYGYT
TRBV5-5 ASSLANLRGATEAF
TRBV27 ASSFLVEGTGQVTEAF
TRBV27 ASGGNSYEQY
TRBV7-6 ASSGGTGYNEQF
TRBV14 ASSQDLGAGGQRSYEQY
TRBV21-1 ASSKALGVAGGPNEQF
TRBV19 ASTEKLSSYNEQF
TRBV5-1 ASTDSYEQY
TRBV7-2 ASSRGSTQY
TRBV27 ASSLSAGGPEQF
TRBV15 ATSRVARGDGYT
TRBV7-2 ASSLGTSGGHNEQF
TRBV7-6 ASSLVGGVETQY
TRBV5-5 ASSLGDLTLYEQF
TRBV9 ASSTGPATEAF
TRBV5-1 ASSLGGVSGEQY
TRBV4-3 ASSSFGNTEAF
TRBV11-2 ASSPRSGGAHEQY
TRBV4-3 ASSQSQGAGSPLH
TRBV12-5 ASGPQGALNTGELF
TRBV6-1 ASSEPRQARPTYEQY
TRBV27 ASSLYPPLAGVPGDEQF
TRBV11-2 ASSLSGHEQY
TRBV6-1 ASSEAPHAGGGEKLF
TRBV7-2 ASSLLGGDQETQY
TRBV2 ASTLGERGAYEQY
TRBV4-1 ASSQDLRGPGYGYT